The subject of this entry is one T cell receptor beta chain. The clone's antigen remains unknown. Base qualities are not at hand, and no much larger clone is one base apart. Donors formed part of the validation cohort, which comprised some 120 subjects and was distinct from the first cohort of over 500 subjects. Preparation of the library involved the immunoSEQ multiplex PCR assay. Per the source publication's procedure: To diagnose cytomegalovirus status from the catalog of TCR beta chain sequences, a statistical classification framework was built. The source is immuneACCESS, and TCRdb retained only in-frame sequences with V and J called. Part of the clones is not carried over; for the studies checked, unresolved V genes explain less than half of this, and the remainder is unexplained. D and trimming were read from the DNA, whereas the V and J calls and clone size are those reported in that table. Counted in this sample were 59,000 or so clones; roughly nine tenths of them appeared once. The ten most abundant clones make up about 16% of the sample.

The sample belongs to a study of cytomegalovirus exposure and HLA in healthy donors (TCRdb year 2017). Concerning the study at large: A later analysis indicated that the 95 to 150 validation repertoires were generated on the platform also employed for the 600 to 750 repertoires of the first cohort. The study aimed to test whether cataloging public T cell receptors could reveal signatures of past pathogen exposure. In addition to the first cohort of 500 to 850 subjects, a separate validation cohort of 100 to 150 different subjects was used. High-throughput TCR immunosequencing, statistical association of individual TCRs with disease status, and machine learning were combined to predict cytomegalovirus infection status.

Reading from cysteine to phenylalanine, the CDR3 counts 11 amino acids. The kept DNA is CDR3 alone, 33 bases in frame from the first base. Broader findings and caveats from the paper: Most TCR sequences were observed very rarely across donors, whereas some public TCRs were present in many individuals. In a later analysis, TCRs clustered in the first cohort were found to also tend to co-occur in the 120 or so validation repertoires, with 94% of cluster scores above 0. The authors suggested that the approach could potentially be generalized to other disease states and immunological phenotypes. In vitro tests confirmed that three of the cytomegalovirus-associated TCR beta chains recognize cytomegalovirus antigens. The study listed 150 to 200 TCR beta chains as associated with cytomegalovirus. Cytomegalovirus status was reported to be diagnosed by the classifier with high specificity and sensitivity in both the original and validation cohorts. A later analysis had no HLA typing for the validation cohort, so co-occurrence there was scored across all 130 or so repertoires.

Material for sequencing was PBMCs. The sequence joins TRBV21-1 to TRBJ2-7; the table's D call TRBD2 went unverified against the DNA. TRBV21-1 is given as a pseudogene. This receptor was taken from a woman aged 18-29 years in good health and CMV-seronegative. CDR3 region: CASSVVYEQYF. The DNA is TGTGCCAGCAGTGTAGTTTACGAGCAGTACTTC.